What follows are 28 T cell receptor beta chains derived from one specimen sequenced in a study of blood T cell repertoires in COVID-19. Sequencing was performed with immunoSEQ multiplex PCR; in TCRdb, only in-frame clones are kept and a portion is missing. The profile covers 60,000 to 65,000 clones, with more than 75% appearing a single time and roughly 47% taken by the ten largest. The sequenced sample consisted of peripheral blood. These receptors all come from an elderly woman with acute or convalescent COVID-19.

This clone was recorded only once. CDR3: CASSRRRDYWFGELFF. In DNA form, the CDR3 reads TGTGCCAGCAGCCGCCGGCGGGACTATTGGTTCGGGGAGCTGTTTTTT. J is TRBJ2-2 and V is TRBV7-8; TRBD2 aligns across 7 bases. Germline V gene data show CDR1 as SGHVS and CDR2 as FQNEAQ. The CDR3 length is 16 residues. With 5 bases clipped from V and 7 bases from J, the junction kept 13 bases outside the gene matches.

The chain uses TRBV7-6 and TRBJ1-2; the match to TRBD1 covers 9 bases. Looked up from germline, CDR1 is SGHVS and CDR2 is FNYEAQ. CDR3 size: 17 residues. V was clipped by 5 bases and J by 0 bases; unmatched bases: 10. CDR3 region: CASSTRDRGSSNYGYTF. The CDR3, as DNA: TGTGCCAGCAGCACCAGAGACAGGGGGAGTTCTAACTATGGCTACACCTTC.

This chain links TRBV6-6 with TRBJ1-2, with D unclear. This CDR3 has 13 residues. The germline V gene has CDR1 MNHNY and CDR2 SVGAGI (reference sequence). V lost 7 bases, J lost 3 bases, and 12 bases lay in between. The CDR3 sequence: CASTLLGDYGYTF. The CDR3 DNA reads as TGTGCCAGCACCCTCCTCGGGGACTATGGCTACACCTTC.

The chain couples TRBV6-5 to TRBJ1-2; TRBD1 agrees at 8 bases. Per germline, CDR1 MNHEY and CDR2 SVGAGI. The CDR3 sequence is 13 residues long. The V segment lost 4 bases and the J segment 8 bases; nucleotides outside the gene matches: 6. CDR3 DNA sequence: TGTGCCAGCAGTTTGGACCCAGGGGGCGGCTACACCTTC. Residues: CASSLDPGGGYTF.

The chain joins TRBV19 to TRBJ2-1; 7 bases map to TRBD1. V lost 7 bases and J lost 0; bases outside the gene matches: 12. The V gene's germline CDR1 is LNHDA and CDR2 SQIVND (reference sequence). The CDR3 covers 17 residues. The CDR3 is CASTKRATGSSYNEQFF. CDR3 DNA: TGTGCCAGTACCAAACGGGCGACAGGGAGCTCCTACAATGAGCAGTTCTTC.

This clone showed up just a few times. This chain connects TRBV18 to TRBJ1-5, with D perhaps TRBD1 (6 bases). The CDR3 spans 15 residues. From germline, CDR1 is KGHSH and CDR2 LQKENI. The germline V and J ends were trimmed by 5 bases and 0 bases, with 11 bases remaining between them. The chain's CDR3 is CASSMWTDSNQPQHF. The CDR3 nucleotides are TGTGCCAGCTCAATGTGGACAGATAGCAATCAGCCCCAGCATTTT. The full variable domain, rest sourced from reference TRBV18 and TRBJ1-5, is NAGVMQNPRHLVRRRGQEARLRCSPMKGHSHVYWYRQLPEEGLKFMVYLQKENIIDESGMPKERFSAEFPKEGPSILRIQQVVRGDSAAYFCASSMWTDSNQPQHFGDGTRLSIL.

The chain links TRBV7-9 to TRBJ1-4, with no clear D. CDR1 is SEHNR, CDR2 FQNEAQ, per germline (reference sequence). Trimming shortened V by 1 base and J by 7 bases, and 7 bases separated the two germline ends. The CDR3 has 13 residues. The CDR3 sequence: CASSLGEGEKLFF. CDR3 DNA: TGTGCCAGCAGCTTAGGTGAGGGTGAAAAACTGTTTTTT.

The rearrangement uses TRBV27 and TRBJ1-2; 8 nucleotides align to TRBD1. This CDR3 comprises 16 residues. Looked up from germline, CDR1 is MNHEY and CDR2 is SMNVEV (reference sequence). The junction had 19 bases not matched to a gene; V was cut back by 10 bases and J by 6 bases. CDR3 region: CATDGTGETDWHGYTF. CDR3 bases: TGTGCCACCGACGGGACAGGAGAAACCGACTGGCATGGCTACACCTTC.

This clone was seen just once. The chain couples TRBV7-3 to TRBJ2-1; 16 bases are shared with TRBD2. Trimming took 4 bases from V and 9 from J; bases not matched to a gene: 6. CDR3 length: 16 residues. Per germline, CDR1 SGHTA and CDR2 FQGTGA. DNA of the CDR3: TGTGCCAGCAGCTCCCCGGGACTAGCGGGAGGGGGTGAGCAGTTCTTC. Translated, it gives CASSSPGLAGGGEQFF.

CDR3 residues: CASSLGTSNEQFF. CDR3 in DNA: TGCGCCAGCAGCTTGGGGACTAGCAATGAGCAGTTCTTC. The chain links TRBV5-1 to TRBJ2-1; 7 bases line up with TRBD2. There are 13 residues in the CDR3. V gave up 0 bases and J gave up 6 bases; unmatched junction bases: 0. Germline lookup yields CDR1 SGHRS and CDR2 YFSETQ.

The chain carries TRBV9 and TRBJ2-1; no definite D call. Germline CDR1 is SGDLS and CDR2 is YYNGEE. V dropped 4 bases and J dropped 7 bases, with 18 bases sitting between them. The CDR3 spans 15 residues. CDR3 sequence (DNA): TGTGCCAGCAGCCCTTCCTCACTAACCCAGAATGAGCAGTTCTTC. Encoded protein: CASSPSSLTQNEQFF.

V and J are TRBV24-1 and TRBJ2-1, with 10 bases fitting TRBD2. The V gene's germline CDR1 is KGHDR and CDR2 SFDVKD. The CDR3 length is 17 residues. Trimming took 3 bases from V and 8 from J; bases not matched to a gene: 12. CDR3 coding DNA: TGTGCCACCAGTGATGCCAGCGGGAGGGCCGAGGGTGATGAGCAGTTCTTC. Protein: CATSDASGRAEGDEQFF.

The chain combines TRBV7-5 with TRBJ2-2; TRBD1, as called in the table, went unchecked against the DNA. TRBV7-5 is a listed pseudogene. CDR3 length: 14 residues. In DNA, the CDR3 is TGTGCCAGAAGCTTAGCAATTAACACCGGGGAGCTGTTTTTT. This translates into CARSLAINTGELFF.

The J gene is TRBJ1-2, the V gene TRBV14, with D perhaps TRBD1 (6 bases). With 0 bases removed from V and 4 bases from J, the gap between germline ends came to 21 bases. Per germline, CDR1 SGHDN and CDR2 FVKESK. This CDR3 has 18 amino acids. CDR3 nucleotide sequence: TGTGCCAGCAGCCAAGAAGTAGGTGCAGGGACACCTTTCTATGGCTACACCTTC. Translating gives CASSQEVGAGTPFYGYTF.

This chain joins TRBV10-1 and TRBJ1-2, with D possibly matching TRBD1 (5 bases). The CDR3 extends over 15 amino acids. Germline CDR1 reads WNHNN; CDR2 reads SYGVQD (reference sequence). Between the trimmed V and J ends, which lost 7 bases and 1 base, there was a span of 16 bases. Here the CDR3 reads CASTPIRGNNYGYTF. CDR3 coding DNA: TGCGCCAGCACCCCGATCCGGGGGAATAACTATGGCTACACCTTC.

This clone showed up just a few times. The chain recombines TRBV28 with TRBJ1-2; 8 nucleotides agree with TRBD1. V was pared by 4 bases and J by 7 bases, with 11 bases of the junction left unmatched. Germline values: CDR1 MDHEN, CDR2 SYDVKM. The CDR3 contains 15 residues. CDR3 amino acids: CASSSPGQGGSGYTF. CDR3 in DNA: TGTGCCAGCAGTTCCCCCGGACAGGGAGGCTCTGGCTACACCTTC.

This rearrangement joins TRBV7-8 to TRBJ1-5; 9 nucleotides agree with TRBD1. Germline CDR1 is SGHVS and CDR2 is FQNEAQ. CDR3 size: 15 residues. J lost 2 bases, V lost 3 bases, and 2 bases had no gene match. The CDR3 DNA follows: TGTGCCAGCAGCTTCCGGGACAGGGGCAATCAGCCCCAGCATTTT. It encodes CASSFRDRGNQPQHF.

The CDR3 region is CASSTSGRVVHEQYF. CDR3 nucleotide sequence: TGTGCCAGCAGTACAAGCGGGAGGGTTGTCCACGAGCAGTACTTC. The chain uses TRBV7-2 and TRBJ2-7; TRBD2 aligns across 10 bases. This CDR3 comprises 15 residues. Germline assignment: CDR1 SGHTA and CDR2 FQGNSA. V dropped 6 bases and J dropped 5; count of bases not matched to a gene: 10. Using reference TRBV7-2 and TRBJ2-7 for the parts outside the CDR3, the full variable domain is GAGVSQSPSNKVTEKGKDVELRCDPISGHTALYWYRQSLGQGLEFLIYFQGNSAPDKSGLPSDRFSAERTGGSVSTLTIQRTQQEDSAVYLCASSTSGRVVHEQYFGPGTRLTVT.

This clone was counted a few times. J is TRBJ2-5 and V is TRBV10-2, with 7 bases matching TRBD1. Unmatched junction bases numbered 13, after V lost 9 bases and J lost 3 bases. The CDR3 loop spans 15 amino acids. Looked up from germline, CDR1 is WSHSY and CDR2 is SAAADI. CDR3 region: CASQMTGLREETQYF. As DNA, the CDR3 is TGCGCCAGTCAGATGACAGGGTTGCGTGAAGAGACCCAGTACTTC.

Here the CDR3 DNA reads TGTGCCAGCGCGGGGCCCTCCTACGAGCAGTACTTC. Amino acid sequence: CASAGPSYEQYF. The rearrangement uses TRBV2 and TRBJ2-7, with D maybe TRBD2 (6 bases). The V and J ends lost 8 bases and 0 bases respectively, with 8 bases between them. CDR1 and CDR2 (germline): SNHLY, FYNNEI. The CDR3 runs 12 residues.

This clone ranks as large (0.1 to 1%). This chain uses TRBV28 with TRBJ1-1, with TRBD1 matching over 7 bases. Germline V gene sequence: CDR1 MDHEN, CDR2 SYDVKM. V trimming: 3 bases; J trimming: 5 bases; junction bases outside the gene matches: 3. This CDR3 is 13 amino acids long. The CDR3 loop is CASSFRGTTEAFF. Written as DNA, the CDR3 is TGTGCCAGCAGTTTCAGGGGGACGACTGAAGCTTTCTTT. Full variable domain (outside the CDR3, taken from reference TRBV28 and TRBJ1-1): DVKVTQSSRYLVKRTGEKVFLECVQDMDHENMFWYRQDPGLGLRLIYFSYDVKMKEKGDIPEGYSVSREKKERFSLILESASTNQTSMYLCASSFRGTTEAFFGQGTRLTVV.

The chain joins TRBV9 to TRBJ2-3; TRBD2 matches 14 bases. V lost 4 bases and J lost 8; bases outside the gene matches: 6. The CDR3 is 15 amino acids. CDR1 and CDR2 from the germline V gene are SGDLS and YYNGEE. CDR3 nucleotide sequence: TGTGCCAGCAGCCAGACTAGCGGGAGGGCCCTTACGCAGTATTTT. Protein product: CASSQTSGRALTQYF.

The CDR3 region has the DNA TGTGCCAGCAGTCTAAACTACAATGAGCAGTTCTTC. It codes for CASSLNYNEQFF. The chain recombines TRBV28 with TRBJ2-1; unclear D gene. Germline V gene sequence: CDR1 MDHEN, CDR2 SYDVKM. V was pared by 5 bases and J by 3 bases, with 5 bases between. The CDR3 has 12 residues.

This CDR3 reads CASSSPLVFEKLFF. CDR3 nucleotide sequence: TGTGCCAGCAGCTCCCCGTTAGTATTTGAAAAACTGTTTTTT. This chain joins TRBV7-9 and TRBJ1-4; D is uncertain. This CDR3 is 14 amino acids long. CDR1 is SEHNR and CDR2 is FQNEAQ in the germline V gene (reference sequence). V was cut by 4 bases and J by 7 bases, with 13 bases left in between.

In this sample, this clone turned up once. The CDR3 DNA follows: TGCGCCAGCAGCCAAGAGGGCAGGGCGGAGGGGGGCTACACCTTC. Its translation: CASSQEGRAEGGYTF. This chain uses TRBV4-1 with TRBJ1-2, with TRBD1 as a possible D gene (5 bases). Trimming left V 0 bases short and J 8 bases short, with 16 bases between. Germline-derived CDR1 and CDR2 are MGHRA and YSYEKL. CDR3 length equals 15 residues.

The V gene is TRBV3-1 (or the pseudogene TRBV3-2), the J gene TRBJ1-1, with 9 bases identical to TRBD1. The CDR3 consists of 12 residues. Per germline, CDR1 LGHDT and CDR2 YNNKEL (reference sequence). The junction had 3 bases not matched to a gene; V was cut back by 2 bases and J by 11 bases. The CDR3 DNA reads TGTGCCAGCAGCCAAACAGGGGGCTGGGCTTTCTTT. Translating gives CASSQTGGWAFF.

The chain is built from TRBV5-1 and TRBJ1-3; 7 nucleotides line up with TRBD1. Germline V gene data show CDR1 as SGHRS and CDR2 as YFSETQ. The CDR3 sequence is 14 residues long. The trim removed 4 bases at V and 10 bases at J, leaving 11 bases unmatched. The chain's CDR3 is CASSLGQVDGTIYF. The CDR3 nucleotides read TGCGCCAGCAGCCTTGGACAGGTCGATGGGACCATATATTTT.

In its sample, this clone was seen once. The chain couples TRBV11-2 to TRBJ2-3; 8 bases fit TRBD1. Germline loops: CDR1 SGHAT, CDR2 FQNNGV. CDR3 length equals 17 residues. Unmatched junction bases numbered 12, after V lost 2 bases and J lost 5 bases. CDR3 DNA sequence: TGTGCCAGCAGCTTATCCAGACTATCCGACAGGGGAGATACGCAGTATTTT. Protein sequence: CASSLSRLSDRGDTQYF.